This T cell receptor beta chain came from a study of T cells in Graves' hyperthyroidism and ophthalmopathy. Overall study: At initial diagnosis, before any treatment had begun, peripheral blood was obtained.

The CDR3 is 13 amino acids. Trimming pared 6 bases from V and 4 bases from J, leaving 12 bases between. Per the germline V gene, CDR1 is MNHEY and CDR2 is SVGEGT. This clonotype came up many times. What it recognizes is unknown. Findings and limits, study-wide: Researchers found most expanded thyroid clonotypes above 0.001 in blood as well.

It was RNA transcripts that yielded the amplified TCR beta CDR3 regions. The HTBI primer set served for first-round RT-PCR of the TCR CDR3. MiXCR, applied by TCRdb to the multiplex PCR reads, yields one record per CDR3 protein. The sample consists of fewer than 400,000 distinct CDR3 sequences, around a sixth of them appearing once. This sequence originates from a woman aged 18-29 years with Graves' hyperthyroidism that later progressed to Graves' ophthalmopathy. The rearrangement links TRBV6-2 or TRBV6-3 to TRBJ1-1, with D unclear. Specimen: blood. Here the CDR3 reads CASSTHAGTEAFF. The CDR3 DNA follows: TGTGCCAGCAGCACCCACGCCGGCACTGAAGCTTTCTTT.